The 30 T cell receptor beta chains reported below all come from one sample, sequenced in a study of cytomegalovirus exposure and HLA in healthy donors. The PCR ran on 60 Vbeta and 13 Jbeta primers. Clones were read by immunoSEQ multiplex PCR, and TCRdb kept only the in-frame ones, dropping some. The table records fewer than 120,000 clones, 60% to 85% of them present only once. The sequenced sample was PBMCs. Receptor source: a woman aged 60-75 years in good health and CMV-seropositive.

The chain uses TRBV5-1 and TRBJ1-1, with TRBD1 matching 7 bases. J lost 6 bases, V lost 4 bases, and 12 bases had no gene match. This CDR3 contains 15 residues. In germline, CDR1 is SGHRS, CDR2 YFSETQ. This CDR3 is CASSLRLRGSSEAFF. CDR3 DNA sequence: TGCGCCAGCAGCCTACGTCTCAGGGGGAGCTCTGAAGCTTTCTTT. The entire variable domain, with the rest obtained from reference TRBV5-1 and TRBJ1-1, is as follows: KAGVTQTPRYLIKTRGQQVTLSCSPISGHRSVSWYQQTPGQGLQFLFEYFSETQRNKGNFPGRFSGRQFSNSRSEMNVSTLELGDSALYLCASSLRLRGSSEAFFGQGTRLTVV.

This sequence joins TRBV5-1 and TRBJ2-1, with 7 bases that match TRBD2. V trimming: 6 bases; J trimming: 8 bases; junction bases outside the gene matches: 14. The CDR3 has 15 residues. Germline assignment: CDR1 SGHRS and CDR2 YFSETQ. The CDR3: CASKLRDYPRDEQFF. In DNA form, the CDR3 reads TGCGCCAGCAAACTCCGGGACTACCCTCGGGATGAGCAGTTCTTC.

The CDR3 sequence: CASSRTGTGGEQYF. The CDR3 DNA is TGTGCCAGCAGCCGTACCGGGACAGGGGGCGAGCAGTACTTC. The J gene is TRBJ2-7, the V gene TRBV7-3; TRBD1 aligns across 11 bases. J gave up 6 bases and V 5 bases, and 6 bases lay outside the gene matches. Germline V gives CDR1 SGHTA, CDR2 FQGTGA. The CDR3 is 14 amino acids. The full variable domain, completed using reference TRBV7-3 and TRBJ2-7, is GAGVSQTPSNKVTEKGKYVELRCDPISGHTALYWYRQSLGQGPEFLIYFQGTGAADDSGLPNDRFFAVRPEGSVSTLKIQRTERGDSAVYLCASSRTGTGGEQYFGPGTRLTVT.

For the CDR3, the DNA is TGCGCCAGCAGCTTTCTACTAAGCGGGAGTGCGAATGAGCAGTTCTTC. It yields the protein CASSFLLSGSANEQFF. The chain combines TRBV5-1 with TRBJ2-1, with 8 bases fitting TRBD2. The CDR3 extends over 16 amino acids. Germline CDR1 is SGHRS and CDR2 is YFSETQ. The ends lost 2 bases at V and 7 bases at J; junction bases unmatched: 11. Full variable domain (outside the CDR3, taken from reference TRBV5-1 and TRBJ2-1): KAGVTQTPRYLIKTRGQQVTLSCSPISGHRSVSWYQQTPGQGLQFLFEYFSETQRNKGNFPGRFSGRQFSNSRSEMNVSTLELGDSALYLCASSFLLSGSANEQFFGPGTRLTVL.

The gene calls are TRBV11-3 and TRBJ1-2; tentative D call: TRBD1 (5 bases). The CDR3 contains 16 residues. V gave up 5 bases and J gave up 8 bases, with 24 bases separating them. The germline CDR1 and CDR2 sequences are SGHNT and YENEEA. The CDR3 loop is CASSRGMGRAASGYTF. The CDR3 nucleotides read TGTGCCAGCAGCAGGGGAATGGGCAGGGCAGCCTCCGGCTACACCTTC.

This rearrangement joins TRBV6-6 to TRBJ1-3, with D perhaps TRBD1 (5 bases). The germline V gene encodes CDR1 MNHNY and CDR2 SVGAGI (reference sequence). Trimming removed 6 bases from V and 2 bases from J, with 14 bases in between. The CDR3 covers 15 residues. Here the CDR3 reads CASRLQVAPGNTIYF. The CDR3 DNA reads TGTGCCAGCAGATTACAGGTCGCCCCTGGAAACACCATATATTTT.

The rearrangement uses TRBV15 and TRBJ2-3; 14 nucleotides line up with TRBD2. The length of the CDR3 is 21 residues. CDR1 LNHNV and CDR2 YYDKDF come from the germline V gene (reference sequence). V trimming: 0 bases; J trimming: 1 base; junction bases outside the gene matches: 12. CDR3 sequence (DNA): TGTGCCACCAGCAGAGATCTGGGACTAGCGGGAGATAGGCGCCGCACAGATACGCAGTATTTT. This codes for CATSRDLGLAGDRRRTDTQYF.

This clone was observed a single time. The genes are TRBV15 and TRBJ2-1, with TRBD2 matching over 13 bases. The CDR3 covers 16 residues. V dropped 1 base and J dropped 9; count of bases not matched to a gene: 6. Germline V gives CDR1 LNHNV, CDR2 YYDKDF (reference sequence). CDR3: CATSRGTSGGGSEQFF. The CDR3 nucleotides are TGTGCCACCAGCAGAGGGACTAGCGGGGGCGGGAGTGAGCAGTTCTTC. Together with reference TRBV15 and TRBJ2-1, the CDR3 gives the full variable domain: DAMVIQNPRYQVTQFGKPVTLSCSQTLNHNVMYWYQQKSSQAPKLLFHYYDKDFNNEADTPDNFQSRRPNTSFCFLDIRSPGLGDTAMYLCATSRGTSGGGSEQFFGPGTRLTVL.

The chain combines TRBV10-1 with TRBJ2-1; TRBD2 is a possible D gene (5 bases). Deletions cut 3 bases from V and 2 bases from J, with 8 bases between. Per the germline V gene, CDR1 is WNHNN and CDR2 is SYGVQD (reference sequence). The CDR3 has 14 amino acids. Here the CDR3 DNA reads TGCGCCAGCAGTGAATCCGGGACCTACAATGAGCAGTTCTTC. This encodes CASSESGTYNEQFF.

This clone was detected only once. The V and J genes are TRBV5-4 and TRBJ2-4; TRBD2 matches 13 bases. Germline trimming cut 7 bases from V and 0 bases from J; bases unmatched to any gene: 13. The germline CDR1 and CDR2 sequences are SGHNT and YYREEE (reference sequence). CDR3 length equals 19 residues. As DNA, the CDR3 is TGTGCCAGCCGCCGGGGGGGACTAGCGGGAAACGGAGCCAAAAACATTCAGTACTTC. This codes for CASRRGGLAGNGAKNIQYF.

The chain employs TRBV9 and TRBJ2-7; no definite D call. Germline CDR1 and CDR2: SGDLS and YYNGEE. The CDR3 extends over 13 amino acids. Trimming stripped 3 bases from V and 0 bases from J, with 7 bases between. Written as DNA, the CDR3 is TGTGCCAGCAGCGACGGTAGCTCCTACGAGCAGTACTTC. It codes for CASSDGSSYEQYF.

This clone has a single count. This chain joins TRBV11-1 and TRBJ2-7; D ambiguous. CDR3 size: 14 residues. Germline lookup yields CDR1 SGHAT and CDR2 FQDESV (reference sequence). V was trimmed by 5 bases and J by 4 bases, leaving 15 bases between them. The CDR3 sequence is CASSQNWFEYEQYF. The DNA of the CDR3 is TGTGCCAGCAGCCAGAATTGGTTCGAATACGAGCAGTACTTC.

V is TRBV6-1 and J is TRBJ2-7, with 7 bases fitting TRBD2. V dropped 7 bases and J dropped 4; count of bases not matched to a gene: 13. The CDR3 is 15 residues long. Germline assignment: CDR1 MNHNS and CDR2 SASEGT. CDR3 coding DNA: TGTGCCAGCACCCCGCTTCGGGAGGCCAGGTACGAGCAGTACTTC. This gives the protein CASTPLREARYEQYF.

The rearrangement uses TRBV6-1 and TRBJ2-5, with a weak D call TRBD1 (5 bases). V lost 10 bases to trimming and J lost 0 bases, with 12 bases between them. Germline V gene sequence: CDR1 MNHNS, CDR2 SASEGT. The CDR3 spans 13 residues. Here the CDR3 reads CATIGVNQETQYF. The CDR3 region has the DNA TGTGCCACCATAGGGGTCAACCAAGAGACCCAGTACTTC.

V usage is TRBV5-4 and J usage is TRBJ2-1, with D hard to call. The germline V gene encodes CDR1 SGHNT and CDR2 YYREEE (reference sequence). CDR3 length: 14 amino acids. Trimming removed 0 bases from V and 7 bases from J, with 11 bases in between. Written as DNA, the CDR3 is TGTGCCAGCAGCTTGGCCGTCCGAGAAAATGAGCAGTTCTTC. This sequence encodes CASSLAVRENEQFF. The full variable domain, completed using reference TRBV5-4 and TRBJ2-1, is ETGVTQSPTHLIKTRGQQVTLRCSSQSGHNTVSWYQQALGQGPQFIFQYYREEENGRGNFPPRFSGLQFPNYSSELNVNALELDDSALYLCASSLAVRENEQFFGPGTRLTVL.

J is TRBJ2-1 and V is TRBV6-5; D is perhaps TRBD1 (6 bases). Trimming shortened V by 1 base and J by 6 bases, and 16 bases separated the two germline ends. The CDR3 spans 16 residues. The V gene's germline CDR1 is MNHEY and CDR2 SVGAGI. In nucleotides, the CDR3 is TGTGCCAGCAGTTACTGCCAGGGGAAATTTTGCAATGAGCAGTTCTTC. Its translation is CASSYCQGKFCNEQFF.

For the CDR3, the DNA is TGCGCCAGCAGCTTCAATCTAGCGGGAGGCCTCTACGAGCAGTACTTC. Amino acids: CASSFNLAGGLYEQYF. The chain employs TRBV5-1 and TRBJ2-5, with 11 bases matching TRBD2. The DNA end favors TRBJ2-7, so the J call may be wrong. From germline, CDR1 is SGHRS and CDR2 YFSETQ. There are 16 residues in the CDR3.

The chain recombines TRBV29-1 with TRBJ2-7; D might be TRBD2 (5 bases). The CDR3 length is 13 residues. V was clipped by 7 bases and J by 2 bases, with 15 bases between them. CDR1 SQVTM and CDR2 ANQGSEA come from the germline V gene. In nucleotides, the CDR3 is TGCAGCGCAGGCCCGGACGGGACCTACGAGCAGTACTTC. This encodes CSAGPDGTYEQYF.

CDR3 coding DNA: TGTGCCAGCAGTTTACGAGGGACTAGCGGCACAGATACGCAGTATTTT. Translation: CASSLRGTSGTDTQYF. The V gene is TRBV6-5, the J gene TRBJ2-3; TRBD2 matches at 10 bases. The CDR3 runs 16 residues. Germline V CDR1 and CDR2: MNHEY, SVGAGI. Losses at the gene ends were 4 bases for V and 1 base for J; bases not matched to a gene: 5.

This sequence joins TRBV6-5 and TRBJ1-1, with a possible D match to TRBD1 (6 bases). Germline V gene sequence: CDR1 MNHEY, CDR2 SVGAGI. The CDR3 is made up of 15 amino acids. V was clipped by 6 bases and J by 3 bases, with 17 bases between them. The chain's CDR3 is CASSNLQGLDTEAFF. Written as DNA, the CDR3 is TGTGCCAGCAGCAATTTACAGGGTTTGGACACTGAAGCTTTCTTT.

The gene calls are TRBV25-1 and TRBJ2-1, with TRBD2 matching over 8 bases. Germline trimming cut 4 bases from V and 8 bases from J; bases unmatched to any gene: 7. The CDR3 loop spans 14 amino acids. Germline V gives CDR1 MGHDK, CDR2 SYGVNS. CDR3 sequence: CASSVMTAGDEQFF. CDR3 DNA sequence: TGTGCCAGCAGTGTAATGACAGCGGGGGATGAGCAGTTCTTC.

This chain connects TRBV10-3 to TRBJ1-6; 10 positions match TRBD1. V dropped 0 bases and J dropped 13; count of bases not matched to a gene: 9. The CDR3 has 16 amino acids. Germline values: CDR1 ENHRY, CDR2 SYGVKD. The CDR3 sequence: CAISESGGTGVLPLHF. The DNA for the CDR3 is TGTGCCATCAGTGAGTCTGGGGGGACAGGGGTCTTGCCCCTCCACTTT.

This clone was counted between two and nine times. The same CDR3 is also encoded by other DNA sequences in this sample. CDR3 sequence (DNA): TGTGCCAGCAGTTTGGGGGGCTATGGCTACACCTTC. Its translation is CASSLGGYGYTF. This chain connects TRBV28 to TRBJ1-2, with D perhaps matching TRBD1 (5 bases). Germline loops: CDR1 MDHEN, CDR2 SYDVKM. This CDR3 has 12 amino acids. V dropped 3 bases and J dropped 4 bases, with 6 bases sitting between them.

The chain employs TRBV19 and TRBJ1-5; 7 positions agree with TRBD1. V gave up 8 bases and J gave up 3 bases; unmatched junction bases: 7. This CDR3 has 14 residues. From germline, CDR1 is LNHDA and CDR2 SQIVND (reference sequence). CDR3 in amino acids: CASAMGQYNQPQHF. The CDR3 bases are TGTGCCAGTGCCATGGGACAGTACAATCAGCCCCAGCATTTT.

This clone occurred a few times. The chain employs TRBV7-3 and TRBJ1-4, with D possibly being TRBD1 (6 bases). This CDR3 comprises 16 residues. The V end was cut by 5 bases, the J end by 5 bases, with 18 bases between. Per the germline V gene, CDR1 is SGHTA and CDR2 is FQGTGA. The CDR3 nucleotides are TGTGCCAGCAGCCTAGACACGGGCAGGGGCAATGAAAAACTGTTTTTT. Encoded protein: CASSLDTGRGNEKLFF. Based on the CDR3 plus reference TRBV7-3 and TRBJ1-4, the full variable domain is GAGVSQTPSNKVTEKGKYVELRCDPISGHTALYWYRQSLGQGPEFLIYFQGTGAADDSGLPNDRFFAVRPEGSVSTLKIQRTERGDSAVYLCASSLDTGRGNEKLFFGSGTQLSVL.

The gene calls are TRBV7-2 and TRBJ1-5, with D possibly being TRBD1 (6 bases). The V end lost 1 base, the J end lost 7 bases, and 14 bases lay between the germline ends. Per germline, CDR1 SGHTA and CDR2 FQGNSA. The CDR3 runs 15 residues. Here the CDR3 DNA reads TGTGCCAGCAGCTTAGAGGGGGGGCCTTTGCAGCCCCAGCATTTT. Its protein product is CASSLEGGPLQPQHF.

The chain carries TRBV7-9 and TRBJ2-3; TRBD2 aligns across 16 bases. The CDR3 contains 19 residues. CDR1 is SEHNR, CDR2 FQNEAQ, per germline (reference sequence). J lost 0 bases, V lost 4 bases, and 7 bases had no gene match. The CDR3 nucleotides read TGTGCCAGCAGCTCGGAGGTGGGACTAGCGGGAGGGAGCACAGATACGCAGTATTTT. It encodes CASSSEVGLAGGSTDTQYF.

This clone has a handful of counts. The gene calls are TRBV12-2 and TRBJ1-4; TRBD1 is taken as the D call from the table, unchecked against the DNA. TRBV12-2 is flagged as a pseudogene. The CDR3 loop spans 18 amino acids. For the CDR3, the DNA is TGTGCAAGTCGCCAGGGGACGGGACAGGGAGGCGTTGGGGAAAAACTGTTTTTT. It codes for CASRQGTGQGGVGEKLFF.

This rearrangement joins TRBV5-1 to TRBJ2-3, with 9 bases lining up with TRBD1. The CDR3 runs to 15 residues. Germline V gives CDR1 SGHRS, CDR2 YFSETQ. Trimming took 3 bases from V and 4 from J; bases not matched to a gene: 6. CDR3 in DNA: TGCGCCAGCAGCTGGACAGGGGTGCAGTCAGATACGCAGTATTTT. Its translation is CASSWTGVQSDTQYF.

This rearrangement joins TRBV19 to TRBJ2-3, with 9 bases that match TRBD1. The CDR3 sequence is 15 residues long. From germline, CDR1 is LNHDA and CDR2 SQIVND (reference sequence). J was trimmed by 6 bases and V by 6 bases; bases with no gene match: 10. The CDR3 is CASRSGTGYSDTQYF. CDR3 DNA sequence: TGTGCCAGTAGGTCCGGGACAGGGTATTCCGATACGCAGTATTTT.